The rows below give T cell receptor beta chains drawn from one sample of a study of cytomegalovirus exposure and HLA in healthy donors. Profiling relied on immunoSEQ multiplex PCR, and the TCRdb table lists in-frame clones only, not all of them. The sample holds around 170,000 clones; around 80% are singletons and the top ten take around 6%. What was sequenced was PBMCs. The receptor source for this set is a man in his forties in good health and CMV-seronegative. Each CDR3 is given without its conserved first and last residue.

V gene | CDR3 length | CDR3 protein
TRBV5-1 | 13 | ASSLFGTGDEKLF
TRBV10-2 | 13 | ASNWAGQNTGELF
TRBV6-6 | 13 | ASSSIDRGFYEQY
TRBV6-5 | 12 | ASSRQGYQETQY
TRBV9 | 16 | ASSPQGAGTGAADTQY
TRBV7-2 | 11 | ASSMGQLTRAF
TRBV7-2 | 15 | ASSSGLAEGTEDTQY
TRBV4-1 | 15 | ASSQGTGDRAGNTIY
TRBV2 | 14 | ASSEEGGHGPGELF
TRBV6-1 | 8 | ASSPREAF
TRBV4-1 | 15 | ASSHADRGRMNTEAF